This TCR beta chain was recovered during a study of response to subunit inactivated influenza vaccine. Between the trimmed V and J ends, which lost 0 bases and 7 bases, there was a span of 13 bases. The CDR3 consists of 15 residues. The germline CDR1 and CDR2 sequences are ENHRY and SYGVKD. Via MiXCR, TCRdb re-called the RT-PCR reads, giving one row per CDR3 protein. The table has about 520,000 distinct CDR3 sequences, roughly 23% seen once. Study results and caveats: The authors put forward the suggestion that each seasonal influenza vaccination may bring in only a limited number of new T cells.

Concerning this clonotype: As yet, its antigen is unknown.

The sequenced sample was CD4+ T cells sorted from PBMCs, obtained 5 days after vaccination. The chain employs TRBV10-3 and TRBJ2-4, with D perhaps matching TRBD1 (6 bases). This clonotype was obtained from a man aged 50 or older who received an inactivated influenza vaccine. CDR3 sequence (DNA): TGTGCCATCAGTGAGTCGCAGGGGCTAGGGAACATTCAGTACTTC. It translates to CAISESQGLGNIQYF.